This T cell receptor (beta chain) comes out of a study of identical twins. Overall study results and limits: Analyses of zero insertions could be partly confounded by invariant MAIT and iNKT cells.

TCRdb analysed the 5' RACE reads with MiXCR anew, one entry per CDR3 protein. Here the sample spans some 1,700,000 distinct CDR3 sequences, roughly a third being singletons. For this clonotype: The antigen remains undetermined.

All of the donors were Caucasians in good health. V was shortened by 0 bases and J by 13 bases, with 14 bases between the two germline ends. Germline assignment: CDR1 DFQATT and CDR2 SNEGSKA (reference sequence). The CDR3 has 12 amino acids. The origin of this receptor is a newborn girl in good health. The J gene is TRBJ2-3, the V gene TRBV20-1; perhaps D is TRBD1 or TRBD2 (5 bases each). Sample: cord blood. CDR3 in DNA: TGCAGTGCTAGAGATCGAGGGGTAAAGAAGTATTTT. Its translation: CSARDRGVKKYF.